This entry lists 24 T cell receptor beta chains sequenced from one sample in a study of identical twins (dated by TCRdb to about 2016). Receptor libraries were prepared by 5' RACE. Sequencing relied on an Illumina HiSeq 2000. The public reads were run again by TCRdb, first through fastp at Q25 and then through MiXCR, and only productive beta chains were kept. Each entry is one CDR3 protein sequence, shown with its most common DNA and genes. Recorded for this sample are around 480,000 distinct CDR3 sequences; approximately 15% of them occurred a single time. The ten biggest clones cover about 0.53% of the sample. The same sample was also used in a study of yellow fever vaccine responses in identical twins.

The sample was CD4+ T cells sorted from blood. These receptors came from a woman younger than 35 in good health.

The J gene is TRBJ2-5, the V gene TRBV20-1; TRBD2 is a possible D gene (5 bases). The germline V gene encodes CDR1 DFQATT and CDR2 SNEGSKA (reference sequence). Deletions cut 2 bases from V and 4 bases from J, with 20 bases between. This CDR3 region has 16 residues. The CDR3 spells CSARSPGEGLGETQYF. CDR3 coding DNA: TGCAGTGCTAGATCCCCCGGTGAGGGTCTGGGAGAGACCCAGTACTTC.

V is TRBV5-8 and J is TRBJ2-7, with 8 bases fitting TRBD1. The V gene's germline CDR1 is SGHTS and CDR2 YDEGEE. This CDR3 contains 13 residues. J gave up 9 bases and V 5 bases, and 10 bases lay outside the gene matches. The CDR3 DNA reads TGTGCCAGCAGACAAACAGGGGGTAGCTGGCAGTACTTC. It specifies CASRQTGGSWQYF. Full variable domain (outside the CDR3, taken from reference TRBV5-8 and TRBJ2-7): EAGVTQSPTHLIKTRGQQATLRCSPISGHTSVYWYQQALGLGLQFLLWYDEGEERNRGNFPPRFSGRQFPNYSSELNVNALELEDSALYLCASRQTGGSWQYFGPGTRLTVT.

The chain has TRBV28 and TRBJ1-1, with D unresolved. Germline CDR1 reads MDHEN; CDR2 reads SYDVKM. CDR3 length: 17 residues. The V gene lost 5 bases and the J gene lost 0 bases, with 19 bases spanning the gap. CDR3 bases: TGTGCCAGCAGTACGGCACACACGGGAAGGATGAACACTGAAGCTTTCTTT. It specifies CASSTAHTGRMNTEAFF. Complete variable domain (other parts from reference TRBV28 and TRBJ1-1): DVKVTQSSRYLVKRTGEKVFLECVQDMDHENMFWYRQDPGLGLRLIYFSYDVKMKEKGDIPEGYSVSREKKERFSLILESASTNQTSMYLCASSTAHTGRMNTEAFFGQGTRLTVV.

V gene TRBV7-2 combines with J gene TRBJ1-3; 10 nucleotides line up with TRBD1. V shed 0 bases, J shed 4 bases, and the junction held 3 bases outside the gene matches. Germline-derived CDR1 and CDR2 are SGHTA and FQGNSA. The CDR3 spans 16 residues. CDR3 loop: CASSLAGTGVGNTIYF. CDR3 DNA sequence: TGTGCCAGCAGCTTAGCGGGGACAGGGGTCGGAAACACCATATATTTT. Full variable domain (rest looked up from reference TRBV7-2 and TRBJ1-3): GAGVSQSPSNKVTEKGKDVELRCDPISGHTALYWYRQSLGQGLEFLIYFQGNSAPDKSGLPSDRFSAERTGGSVSTLTIQRTQQEDSAVYLCASSLAGTGVGNTIYFGEGSWLTVV.

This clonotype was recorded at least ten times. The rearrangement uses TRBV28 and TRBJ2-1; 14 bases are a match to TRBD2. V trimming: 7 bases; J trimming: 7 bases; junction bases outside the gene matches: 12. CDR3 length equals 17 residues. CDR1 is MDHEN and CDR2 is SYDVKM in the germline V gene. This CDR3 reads CASKVLTGTSGSNEQFF. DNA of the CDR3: TGTGCCAGCAAAGTTTTAACCGGGACTAGCGGGAGTAATGAGCAGTTCTTC.

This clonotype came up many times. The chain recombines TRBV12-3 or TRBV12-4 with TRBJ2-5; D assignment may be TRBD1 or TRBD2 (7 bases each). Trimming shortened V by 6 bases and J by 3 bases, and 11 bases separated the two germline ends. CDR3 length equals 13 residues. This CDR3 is CASRQGREETQYF. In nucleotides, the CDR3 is TGTGCCAGCAGACAGGGGAGGGAAGAGACCCAGTACTTC.

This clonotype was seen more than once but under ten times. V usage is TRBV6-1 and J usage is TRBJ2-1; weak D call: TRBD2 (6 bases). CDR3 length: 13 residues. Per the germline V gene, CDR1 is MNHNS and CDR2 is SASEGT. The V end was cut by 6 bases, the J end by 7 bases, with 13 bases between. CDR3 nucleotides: TGTGCCAGCAGCTCTAATCGGGAGAATGAGCAGTTCTTC. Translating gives CASSSNRENEQFF.

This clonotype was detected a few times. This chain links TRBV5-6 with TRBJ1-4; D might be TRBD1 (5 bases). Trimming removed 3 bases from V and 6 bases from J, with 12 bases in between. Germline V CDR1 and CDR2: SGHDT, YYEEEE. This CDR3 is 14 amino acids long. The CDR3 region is CASSSTAGDEKLFF. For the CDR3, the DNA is TGTGCCAGCAGCTCGACAGCCGGGGATGAAAAACTGTTTTTT.

Here the CDR3 reads CASSLFSIAGRDPDTQYF. CDR3 bases: TGTGCCAGCAGCTTATTCAGTATAGCGGGCAGAGATCCAGATACGCAGTATTTT. The chain carries TRBV11-2 and TRBJ2-3; TRBD2 matches 7 bases. The CDR3 loop spans 18 amino acids. The germline V gene encodes CDR1 SGHAT and CDR2 FQNNGV. The ends lost 2 bases at V and 4 bases at J; junction bases unmatched: 15.

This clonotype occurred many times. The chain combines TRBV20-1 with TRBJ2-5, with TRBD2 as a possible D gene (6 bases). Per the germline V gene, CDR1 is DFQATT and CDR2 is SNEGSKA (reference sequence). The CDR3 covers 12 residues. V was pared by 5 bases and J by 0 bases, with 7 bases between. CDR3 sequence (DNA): TGCAGTGCTTGGGACTACCAAGAGACCCAGTACTTC. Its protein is CSAWDYQETQYF.

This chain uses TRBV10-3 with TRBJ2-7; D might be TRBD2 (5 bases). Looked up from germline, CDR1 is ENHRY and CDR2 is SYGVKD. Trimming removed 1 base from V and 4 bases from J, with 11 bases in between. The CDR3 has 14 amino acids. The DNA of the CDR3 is TGTGCCATCAGTGAGTATAGACTACCTTACGAGCAGTACTTC. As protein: CAISEYRLPYEQYF.

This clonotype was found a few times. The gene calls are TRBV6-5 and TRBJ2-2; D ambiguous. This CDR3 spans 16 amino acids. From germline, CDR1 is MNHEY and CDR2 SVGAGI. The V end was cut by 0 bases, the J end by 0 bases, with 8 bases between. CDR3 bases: TGTGCCAGCAGTTACTCCGCGGTAGCGAACACCGGGGAGCTGTTTTTT. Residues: CASSYSAVANTGELFF.

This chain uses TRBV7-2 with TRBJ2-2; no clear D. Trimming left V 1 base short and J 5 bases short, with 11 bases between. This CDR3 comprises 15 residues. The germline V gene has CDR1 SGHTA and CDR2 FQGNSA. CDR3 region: CASSLVWGATGELFF. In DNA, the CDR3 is TGTGCCAGCAGCTTAGTCTGGGGTGCGACCGGGGAGCTGTTTTTT. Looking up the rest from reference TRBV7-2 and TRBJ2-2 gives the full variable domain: GAGVSQSPSNKVTEKGKDVELRCDPISGHTALYWYRQSLGQGLEFLIYFQGNSAPDKSGLPSDRFSAERTGGSVSTLTIQRTQQEDSAVYLCASSLVWGATGELFFGEGSRLTVL.

CDR3 sequence (DNA): TGTGCCAGCAGTTATGCGGGTTCGGATGAAAAACTGTTTTTT. Amino acids: CASSYAGSDEKLFF. The rearrangement links TRBV6-5 to TRBJ1-4; D is ambiguous. In germline, CDR1 is MNHEY, CDR2 SVGAGI. The CDR3 consists of 14 residues. V dropped 3 bases and J dropped 6 bases, with 11 bases sitting between them.

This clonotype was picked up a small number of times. The CDR3 DNA reads as TGTGCCAGCAGCTTAGAACAGGGGAGGACGCAGTATTTT. Protein sequence: CASSLEQGRTQYF. The chain recombines TRBV7-2 with TRBJ2-3, with D possibly being TRBD1 (7 bases). V was trimmed by 1 base and J by 9 bases, leaving 11 bases between them. Germline V lookup: CDR1 SGHTA, CDR2 FQGNSA. The CDR3 has 13 residues.

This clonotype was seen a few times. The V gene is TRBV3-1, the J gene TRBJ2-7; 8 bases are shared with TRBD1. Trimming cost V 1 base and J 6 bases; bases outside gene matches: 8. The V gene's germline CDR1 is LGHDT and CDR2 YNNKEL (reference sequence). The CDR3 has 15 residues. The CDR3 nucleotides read TGTGCCAGCAGCCAAGCCCCCCAGGGGGCGGGCGAGCAGTACTTC. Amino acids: CASSQAPQGAGEQYF.

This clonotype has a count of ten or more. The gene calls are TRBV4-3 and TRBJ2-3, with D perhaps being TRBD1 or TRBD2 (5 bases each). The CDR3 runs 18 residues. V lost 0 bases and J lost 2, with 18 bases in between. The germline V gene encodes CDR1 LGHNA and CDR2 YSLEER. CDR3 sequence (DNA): TGCGCCAGCAGCCAAGATAGACCCACCGGGACCCACACAGATACGCAGTATTTT. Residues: CASSQDRPTGTHTDTQYF.

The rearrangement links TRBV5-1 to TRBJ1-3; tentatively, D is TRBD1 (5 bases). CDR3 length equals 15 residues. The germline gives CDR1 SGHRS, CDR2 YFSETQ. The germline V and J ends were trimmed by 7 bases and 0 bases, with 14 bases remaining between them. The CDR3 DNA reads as TGCGCCAGCCGTCCAGGCGGGGGCTCTGGAAACACCATATATTTT. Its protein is CASRPGGGSGNTIYF.

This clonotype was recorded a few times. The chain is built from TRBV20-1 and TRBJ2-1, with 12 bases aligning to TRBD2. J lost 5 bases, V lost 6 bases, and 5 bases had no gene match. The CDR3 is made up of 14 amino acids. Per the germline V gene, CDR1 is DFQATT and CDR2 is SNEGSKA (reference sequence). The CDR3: CSANGLAGNNEQFF. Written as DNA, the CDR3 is TGCAGTGCCAATGGACTAGCGGGGAACAATGAGCAGTTCTTC.

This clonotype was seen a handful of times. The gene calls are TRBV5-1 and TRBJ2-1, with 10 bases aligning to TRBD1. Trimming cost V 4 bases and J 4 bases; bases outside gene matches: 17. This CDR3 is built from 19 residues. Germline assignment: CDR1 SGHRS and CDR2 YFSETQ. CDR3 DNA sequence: TGCGCCAGCAGCCTACGACCGGGACAGGGGATCTCTCGTTACAATGAGCAGTTCTTC. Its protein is CASSLRPGQGISRYNEQFF. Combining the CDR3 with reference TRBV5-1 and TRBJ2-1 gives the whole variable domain KAGVTQTPRYLIKTRGQQVTLSCSPISGHRSVSWYQQTPGQGLQFLFEYFSETQRNKGNFPGRFSGRQFSNSRSEMNVSTLELGDSALYLCASSLRPGQGISRYNEQFFGPGTRLTVL.

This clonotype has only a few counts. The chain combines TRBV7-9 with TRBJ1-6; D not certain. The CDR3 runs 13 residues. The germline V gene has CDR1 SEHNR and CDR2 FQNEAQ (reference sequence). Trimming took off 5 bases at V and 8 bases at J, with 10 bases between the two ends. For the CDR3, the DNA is TGTGCCAGCAGCCTACGCCAGGATTCACCCCTCCACTTT. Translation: CASSLRQDSPLHF.

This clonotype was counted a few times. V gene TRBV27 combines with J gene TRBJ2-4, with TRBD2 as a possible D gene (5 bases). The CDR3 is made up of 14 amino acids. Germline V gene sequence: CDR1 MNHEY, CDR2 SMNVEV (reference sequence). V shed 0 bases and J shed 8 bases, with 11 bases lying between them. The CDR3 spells CASSLSSPGDIQYF. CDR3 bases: TGTGCCAGCAGTTTATCATCACCCGGGGACATTCAGTACTTC.

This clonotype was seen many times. The CDR3 here is CASSHSGRASTGELFF. The CDR3 coding sequence is TGTGCCAGCAGCCATAGCGGGAGGGCCTCCACCGGGGAGCTGTTTTTT. This chain connects TRBV12-3 or TRBV12-4 to TRBJ2-2; 11 bases match TRBD2. This CDR3 region has 16 residues. Germline trimming cut 6 bases from V and 4 bases from J; bases unmatched to any gene: 7.

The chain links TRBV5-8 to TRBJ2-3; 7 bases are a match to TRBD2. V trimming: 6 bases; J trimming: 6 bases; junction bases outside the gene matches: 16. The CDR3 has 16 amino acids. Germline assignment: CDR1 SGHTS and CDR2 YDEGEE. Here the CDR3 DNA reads TGTGCCAGCACCCGCAGGCTAGCGGAAGAGGGGGATACGCAGTATTTT. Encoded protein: CASTRRLAEEGDTQYF.